This T cell receptor beta chain emerged from a study of CD8 T cells in ankylosing spondylitis. Study conclusions and caveats: Researchers reportedly found disease-linked clones significantly enriched in matched ankylosing spondylitis synovial fluid. Clones linked to disease, bearing a CD8+ phenotype, were relatively rare in peripheral blood. Several highly homologous variants made up a TCR beta motif, and this motif appeared characteristic of ankylosing spondylitis blood.

Scientists made TCR beta libraries using quantitative 5'-RACE with molecular barcodes. TCRdb recomputed calls from the 5' RACE reads with MiXCR, one row per CDR3 protein. The repertoire holds 36,000 or so distinct CDR3 sequences, with 13% as singletons. About this clonotype itself: Its matching antigen is unknown.

The trim removed 5 bases at V and 6 bases at J, leaving 13 bases unmatched. The germline gives CDR1 MNHEY, CDR2 SMNVEV (reference sequence). The CDR3 consists of 16 residues. This TCR was sampled from a male donor with ankylosing spondylitis. V and J are TRBV27 and TRBJ2-1; 7 nucleotides align to TRBD1. Sample: synovial fluid, either unsorted or a sorted T cell fraction (not recorded which). CDR3 residues: CASSPPDGTAPNEQFF. DNA of the CDR3: TGTGCCAGCAGTCCCCCGGACGGGACAGCTCCCAATGAGCAGTTCTTC.